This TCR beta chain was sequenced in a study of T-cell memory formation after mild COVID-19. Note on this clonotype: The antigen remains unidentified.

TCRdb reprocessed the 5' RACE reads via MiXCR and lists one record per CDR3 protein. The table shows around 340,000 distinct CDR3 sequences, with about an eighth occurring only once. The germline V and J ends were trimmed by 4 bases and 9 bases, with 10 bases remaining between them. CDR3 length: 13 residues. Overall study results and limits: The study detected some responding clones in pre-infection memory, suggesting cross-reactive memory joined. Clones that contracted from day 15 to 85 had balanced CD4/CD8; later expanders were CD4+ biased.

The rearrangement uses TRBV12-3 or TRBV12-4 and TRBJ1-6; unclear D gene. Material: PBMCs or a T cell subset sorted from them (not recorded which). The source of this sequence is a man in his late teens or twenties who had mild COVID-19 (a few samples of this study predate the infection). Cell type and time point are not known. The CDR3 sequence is CASSYNDGSPLHF. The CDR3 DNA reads TGTGCCAGCAGTTACAACGACGGTTCACCCCTCCACTTT.